This TCR beta chain emerged from a study of cytomegalovirus exposure and HLA in healthy donors. This clone was seen a handful of times. The target antigen is unknown. Trimming stripped 7 bases from V and 4 bases from J, with 12 bases between. CDR3 length: 13 residues. Germline V gene sequence: CDR1 LNHDA, CDR2 SQIVND (reference sequence). PCR employed 60 Vbeta and 13 Jbeta primers. This table comes from immunoSEQ multiplex PCR, and its TCRdb copy is limited to in-frame clones, with some not included. Of fewer than 200,000 clones in the sample, around 79% were seen once. Whole-study findings and limits: Researchers left out some V segments, among them TRBV6-2 and TRBV6-3, as indistinguishable.

The sequence was collected from a woman in her 40s in good health and CMV-seropositive. The specimen was PBMCs. The gene calls are TRBV19 and TRBJ2-3; perhaps TRBD1 as D (6 bases). The CDR3 sequence: CASMNKGADTQYF. CDR3 bases: TGTGCCAGTATGAACAAGGGGGCAGATACGCAGTATTTT.